Below are 30 T cell receptor beta chains sequenced from a single sample in a study of CD8+ T cells in alopecia areata. cDNA prepared by RNA extraction and subsequent reverse transcription served as the template for sequencing. Some clones are missing from TCRdb's copy, which holds only in-frame ones; the method was immunoSEQ multiplex PCR. The sample lists about 200,000 clones, 55% to 70% occurring once. Treatment denoted: oral pan-JAK inhibitor, 5-10 mg twice daily. The sequenced sample was CD4+ T cells sorted from blood, obtained at week 4, from a patient treated with tofacitinib. The receptors shown here come from a human donor with alopecia areata.

This rearrangement joins TRBV7-6 to TRBJ1-1, with a tentative D call TRBD1 (5 bases). The germline V gene has CDR1 SGHVS and CDR2 FNYEAQ. The CDR3 has 14 residues. Trimming pared 5 bases from V and 5 bases from J, leaving 15 bases between. In DNA form, the CDR3 reads TGTGCCAGCAGCACCTCGACCGAGGGGACTGAAGCTTTCTTT. Its protein product is CASSTSTEGTEAFF.

This chain connects TRBV4-3 to TRBJ2-1; either TRBD1 or TRBD2 may supply D (6 bases each). From germline, CDR1 is LGHNA and CDR2 YSLEER. Trimming pared 0 bases from V and 6 bases from J, leaving 12 bases between. This CDR3 is built from 15 residues. For the CDR3, the DNA is TGCGCCAGCAGCCAAGATAATCGGGGGCGCAATGAGCAGTTCTTC. Its translation is CASSQDNRGRNEQFF.

A few counts support this clone. The V call is TRBV28, the J call TRBJ1-5; possibly TRBD1 for D (5 bases). The CDR3 loop spans 15 amino acids. Germline CDR1 reads MDHEN; CDR2 reads SYDVKM. Trimming pared 6 bases from V and 3 bases from J, leaving 15 bases between. CDR3 DNA sequence: TGTGCCAGCAGCGGATTAGCGACAGTCAATCAGCCCCAGCATTTT. This sequence encodes CASSGLATVNQPQHF.

The count of this clone is one. The chain uses TRBV10-3 and TRBJ2-5; D possibly uses TRBD1 or TRBD2 (5 bases each). This CDR3 contains 17 residues. Trimming removed 3 bases from V and 5 bases from J, with 22 bases in between. Germline-derived CDR1 and CDR2 are ENHRY and SYGVKD. This CDR3 is CAISDTPGAVEGETQYF. CDR3 nucleotide sequence: TGTGCCATCAGTGATACCCCCGGGGCCGTAGAGGGGGAGACCCAGTACTTC.

The genes are TRBV25-1 and TRBJ2-3; D remains ambiguous. The CDR3 contains 12 residues. Trimming left V 8 bases short and J 4 bases short, with 10 bases between. From germline, CDR1 is MGHDK and CDR2 SYGVNS. The CDR3 sequence is CASAPPADTQYF. The DNA for the CDR3 is TGTGCCAGCGCCCCCCCGGCAGATACGCAGTATTTT.

A few counts support this clone. The rearrangement links TRBV18 to TRBJ1-1; possibly TRBD1 for D (6 bases). The CDR3 covers 16 residues. Germline V lookup: CDR1 KGHSH, CDR2 LQKENI. V was pared by 3 bases and J by 1 base, with 15 bases between. The CDR3: CASSPKGSRGNTEAFF. In DNA form, the CDR3 reads TGTGCCAGCTCACCGAAGGGAAGCAGGGGGAACACTGAAGCTTTCTTT.

In this sample, this clone turned up a few times. The chain recombines TRBV28 with TRBJ2-3, with TRBD2 identical over 10 bases. V was clipped by 8 bases and J by 2 bases; unmatched bases: 7. CDR3 length: 15 residues. Germline loops: CDR1 MDHEN, CDR2 SYDVKM. CDR3 coding DNA: TGTGCCAGCGCATATAGCGGGGGGTACACAGATACGCAGTATTTT. This codes for CASAYSGGYTDTQYF.

The gene calls are TRBV5-4 and TRBJ2-3; 8 positions match TRBD2. CDR3 length: 16 amino acids. The germline V gene has CDR1 SGHNT and CDR2 YYREEE (reference sequence). V lost 2 bases and J lost 2; bases outside the gene matches: 7. For the CDR3, the DNA is TGTGCCAGCAGCTTCCCCAGCGGGGGCAACACAGATACGCAGTATTTT. Translated, it gives CASSFPSGGNTDTQYF.

In this sample, this clone turned up a few times. V usage is TRBV5-1 and J usage is TRBJ2-1, with D perhaps TRBD2 (5 bases). The CDR3 sequence is 14 residues long. V lost 1 base and J 7 bases, leaving 12 bases between the germline ends. CDR1 is SGHRS and CDR2 is YFSETQ in the germline V gene. In nucleotides, the CDR3 is TGCGCCAGCAGCTTGACACTTACGGGGAATGAGCAGTTCTTC. It encodes CASSLTLTGNEQFF.

The rearrangement links TRBV10-3 to TRBJ1-1; D may be TRBD1 (6 bases). V was shortened by 2 bases and J by 7 bases, with 14 bases between the two germline ends. The CDR3 spans 14 residues. Germline CDR1 is ENHRY and CDR2 is SYGVKD. The CDR3, as DNA: TGTGCCATCAGTGAGAACTTGGGGGGCAGTGAAGCTTTCTTT. Its translation: CAISENLGGSEAFF.

In DNA form, the CDR3 reads TGTGCCAGCAGCTTATATCCGAACACCGGGGAGCTGTTTTTT. Encoded protein: CASSLYPNTGELFF. The chain has TRBV7-8 and TRBJ2-2; no definite D call. The CDR3 consists of 14 residues. The germline gives CDR1 SGHVS, CDR2 FQNEAQ. Trimming cost V 2 bases and J 0 bases, with 4 bases left between them.

V gene TRBV27 combines with J gene TRBJ1-6; D remains ambiguous. Trimming stripped 3 bases from V and 10 bases from J, with 13 bases between. CDR1 is MNHEY, CDR2 SMNVEV, per germline (reference sequence). This CDR3 comprises 14 residues. In nucleotides, the CDR3 is TGTGCCAGCAGTTTCCACCTTCTGGGGTCACCCCTCCACTTT. Protein: CASSFHLLGSPLHF.

This clone was observed a handful of times. The chain links TRBV11-2 to TRBJ1-1; D unresolved. Trimming shortened V by 1 base and J by 13 bases, and 16 bases separated the two germline ends. CDR1 is SGHAT, CDR2 FQNNGV, per germline. The CDR3 runs to 13 residues. The CDR3, as DNA: TGTGCCAGCAGCTTAGTGGGCGCCCGAGCGGGTTTCTTT. It yields the protein CASSLVGARAGFF.

The V gene is TRBV30, the J gene TRBJ2-1, with D uncertain. The CDR3 covers 13 residues. V lost 2 bases, J lost 8 bases, and 13 bases lay in between. CDR1 GTSNPN and CDR2 SVGIG come from the germline V gene (reference sequence). In DNA form, the CDR3 reads TGTGCCTGGAGTAGGTCAAATGGGGATGAGCAGTTCTTC. This gives the protein CAWSRSNGDEQFF.

This chain links TRBV5-1 with TRBJ2-7, with 7 nucleotides matching TRBD1. Germline V gives CDR1 SGHRS, CDR2 YFSETQ. The CDR3 loop spans 12 amino acids. J gave up 1 base and V 8 bases, and 3 bases lay outside the gene matches. DNA of the CDR3: TGCGCCAGGTTGACAGGGTCCTACGAGCAGTACTTC. Protein sequence: CARLTGSYEQYF. Together with reference TRBV5-1 and TRBJ2-7, the CDR3 gives the full variable domain: KAGVTQTPRYLIKTRGQQVTLSCSPISGHRSVSWYQQTPGQGLQFLFEYFSETQRNKGNFPGRFSGRQFSNSRSEMNVSTLELGDSALYLCARLTGSYEQYFGPGTRLTVT.

The sample holds a few counts of this clone. This sequence joins TRBV7-9 and TRBJ2-7; 12 bases are shared with TRBD2. Germline CDR1 reads SEHNR; CDR2 reads FQNEAQ (reference sequence). Trimming cost V 0 bases and J 2 bases; bases outside gene matches: 8. The CDR3 is 18 residues long. CDR3 protein: CASSLATLAGGKAYEQYF. In DNA form, the CDR3 reads TGTGCCAGCAGCTTAGCAACACTAGCGGGGGGAAAAGCCTACGAGCAGTACTTC.

This clone was detected a few times. This rearrangement joins TRBV15 to TRBJ2-2; no clear D. Germline V gene lookup returns CDR1 LNHNV and CDR2 YYDKDF (reference sequence). With 0 bases removed from V and 1 base from J, the gap between germline ends came to 6 bases. This CDR3 is 15 amino acids long. CDR3 nucleotide sequence: TGTGCCACCAGCAGAGAGCTGGGGAACACCGGGGAGCTGTTTTTT. It translates to CATSRELGNTGELFF. Full variable domain (remainder filled in from reference TRBV15 and TRBJ2-2): DAMVIQNPRYQVTQFGKPVTLSCSQTLNHNVMYWYQQKSSQAPKLLFHYYDKDFNNEADTPDNFQSRRPNTSFCFLDIRSPGLGDTAMYLCATSRELGNTGELFFGEGSRLTVL.

The count of this clone is one. The rearrangement links TRBV23-1 to TRBJ2-3; D is perhaps TRBD1 or TRBD2 (5 bases each). TRBV23-1 is annotated as an ORF whose role is uncertain. The CDR3 runs to 17 residues. V gave up 0 bases and J gave up 0 bases, with 13 bases separating them. The CDR3 loop is CASSQSLGTLSTDTQYF. CDR3 nucleotides: TGCGCCAGCAGTCAATCACTCGGGACCCTTAGCACAGATACGCAGTATTTT.

The chain joins TRBV5-4 to TRBJ2-1, with 7 bases that match TRBD2. The germline V gene encodes CDR1 SGHNT and CDR2 YYREEE (reference sequence). There are 16 residues in the CDR3. Germline trimming cut 7 bases from V and 3 bases from J; bases unmatched to any gene: 13. The CDR3 protein is CASRSGKRGDYNEQFF. The CDR3 DNA follows: TGTGCCAGCCGGAGTGGTAAGCGGGGAGACTACAATGAGCAGTTCTTC.

This sequence joins TRBV5-4 and TRBJ1-1, with 7 bases aligning to TRBD1. CDR3 length equals 15 residues. CDR1 SGHNT and CDR2 YYREEE come from the germline V gene (reference sequence). Trimming cost V 0 bases and J 4 bases; bases outside gene matches: 6. The CDR3 reads CASSLVWQGGTEAFF. CDR3 nucleotides: TGTGCCAGCAGCTTGGTCTGGCAGGGGGGCACTGAAGCTTTCTTT. Looking up the rest from reference TRBV5-4 and TRBJ1-1 gives the full variable domain: ETGVTQSPTHLIKTRGQQVTLRCSSQSGHNTVSWYQQALGQGPQFIFQYYREEENGRGNFPPRFSGLQFPNYSSELNVNALELDDSALYLCASSLVWQGGTEAFFGQGTRLTVV.

This clone came up a few times. The rearrangement joins TRBV4-1 to TRBJ2-5, with TRBD2 matching over 7 bases. Germline V lookup: CDR1 MGHRA, CDR2 YSYEKL. V dropped 4 bases and J dropped 3; count of bases not matched to a gene: 11. The length of the CDR3 is 16 residues. CDR3 DNA sequence: TGCGCCAGCAGCCTCAGAAGTCTAGCGGAGGAAGAGACCCAGTACTTC. Amino acids: CASSLRSLAEEETQYF.

This clone was seen more than once but under ten times. The chain uses TRBV19 and TRBJ1-1, with TRBD1 identical over 9 bases. The CDR3 is 16 amino acids. V trimming: 3 bases; J trimming: 8 bases; junction bases outside the gene matches: 13. Germline CDR1 LNHDA, CDR2 SQIVND (reference sequence). The chain's CDR3 is CASSIGGTGSIPEAFF. The CDR3, as DNA: TGTGCCAGTAGTATTGGAGGGACAGGGTCGATTCCCGAAGCTTTCTTT.

V and J are TRBV2 and TRBJ1-2, with D tentatively TRBD1 (6 bases). Germline CDR1 reads SNHLY; CDR2 reads FYNNEI. The V gene lost 7 bases and the J gene lost 7 bases, with 16 bases spanning the gap. The CDR3 consists of 13 residues. DNA of the CDR3: TGTGCCAGCATGGGTCCAGGGGAGGCTGGCTACACCTTC. Translation gives CASMGPGEAGYTF.

This clone was picked up a small number of times. The genes are TRBV10-3 and TRBJ2-7; 7 bases align to TRBD1. The CDR3 has 14 residues. The V segment lost 0 bases and the J segment 6 bases; nucleotides outside the gene matches: 5. Germline assignment: CDR1 ENHRY and CDR2 SYGVKD. The CDR3 loop reads CAISESFRGSEQYF. CDR3 DNA: TGTGCCATCAGTGAGTCGTTCAGGGGGAGCGAGCAGTACTTC.

J is TRBJ1-1 and V is TRBV29-1, with a tentative D call TRBD1 (6 bases). V lost 3 bases and J 8 bases, leaving 16 bases between the germline ends. The V gene's germline CDR1 is SQVTM and CDR2 ANQGSEA. This CDR3 is 13 amino acids long. CDR3 coding DNA: TGCAGCGTTGATGGGGAGACAGGAGGGGAAGCTTTCTTT. The encoded protein is CSVDGETGGEAFF. Supplemented by reference TRBV29-1 and TRBJ1-1, the full variable domain reads SAVISQKPSRDICQRGTSLTIQCQVDSQVTMMFWYRQQPGQSLTLIATANQGSEATYESGFVIDKFPISRPNLTFSTLTVSNMSPEDSSIYLCSVDGETGGEAFFGQGTRLTVV.

Only a few counts were recorded for this clone. This chain links TRBV19 with TRBJ1-1; maybe TRBD1 (5 bases). This CDR3 is built from 16 residues. V shed 5 bases and J shed 2 bases, with 18 bases lying between them. The germline V gene encodes CDR1 LNHDA and CDR2 SQIVND (reference sequence). CDR3 residues: CASSPPGGWANTEAFF. The DNA for the CDR3 is TGTGCCAGTAGTCCCCCCGGGGGATGGGCCAACACTGAAGCTTTCTTT.

This clone was found a few times. The V gene is TRBV7-2, the J gene TRBJ2-3, with 11 bases that match TRBD2. The length of the CDR3 is 17 residues. Unmatched junction bases numbered 11, after V lost 4 bases and J lost 5 bases. Looked up from germline, CDR1 is SGHTA and CDR2 is FQGNSA. CDR3 amino acids: CASSSRFSGGALDTQYF. The CDR3, as DNA: TGTGCCAGCAGCTCGCGATTTAGCGGGGGGGCTTTAGATACGCAGTATTTT.

This clone was seen once. The rearrangement uses TRBV29-1 and TRBJ2-3; 10 bases line up with TRBD2. The junction had 10 bases not matched to a gene; V was cut back by 7 bases and J by 6 bases. The V gene's germline CDR1 is SQVTM and CDR2 ANQGSEA. The CDR3 spans 14 residues. The CDR3 spells CSAASGGRSDTQYF. CDR3 nucleotide sequence: TGCAGCGCAGCTAGCGGGGGAAGGTCGGATACGCAGTATTTT.

This rearrangement joins TRBV14 to TRBJ1-1; no clear D. The V gene lost 4 bases and the J gene lost 1 base, with 7 bases spanning the gap. Germline CDR1 is SGHDN and CDR2 is FVKESK. CDR3 length: 13 residues. CDR3 sequence: CASSPRGNTEAFF. The CDR3, as DNA: TGTGCCAGCAGCCCGCGCGGGAACACTGAAGCTTTCTTT. The full variable domain, completed using reference TRBV14 and TRBJ1-1, is EAGVTQFPSHSVIEKGQTVTLRCDPISGHDNLYWYRRVMGKEIKFLLHFVKESKQDESGMPNNRFLAERTGGTYSTLKVQPAELEDSGVYFCASSPRGNTEAFFGQGTRLTVV.

The chain carries TRBV6-5 and TRBJ2-7; no firm D call. V lost 2 bases to trimming and J lost 7 bases, with 12 bases between them. CDR3 size: 13 residues. Germline-derived CDR1 and CDR2 are MNHEY and SVGAGI. The CDR3 reads CASSYKLREEQYF. The CDR3 coding sequence is TGTGCCAGCAGTTACAAGCTTAGGGAAGAGCAGTACTTC.